The subject of this entry is one T cell receptor beta chain. The CDR3 runs to 16 residues. Trimming removed 4 bases from V and 6 bases from J; junction bases left unmatched: 15. CDR1 and CDR2 from the germline V gene are MNHEY and SVGAGI. These data are taken from a study of cytomegalovirus exposure and HLA in healthy donors. PCR used 60 Vbeta primers and 13 Jbeta primers. In the original analysis: About 11 million of the 80 million or so unique TCR beta chains counted in a later analysis were shared. Clones were read by immunoSEQ multiplex PCR, and TCRdb kept only the in-frame ones, dropping some. V and J calls and clone size are as listed in that table; D and trimming were resolved from the DNA. The sample consists of around 130,000 clones, about 82% of them appearing once.

This chain links TRBV6-5 with TRBJ2-7; TRBD2 matches at 7 bases. The material sequenced was PBMCs. This receptor was obtained from a boy between 10 and 17 years old in good health and CMV-seronegative. In nucleotides, the CDR3 is TGTGCCAGCAGTTCCTCCTGGGGCGCGGCTAGCGGCGAGCAGTACTTC. It translates to CASSSSWGAASGEQYF.